Shown below are 18 T cell receptor beta chains from a single sample sequenced in a study of cytomegalovirus exposure and HLA in healthy donors. The PCR had 60 Vbeta and 13 Jbeta primers. Sequencing used immunoSEQ multiplex PCR; TCRdb keeps in-frame clones, though not all of them. The repertoire consists of about 160,000 clones, with under 80% occurring once and the leading ten covering 2% to 2.5%. Sequenced material: PBMCs. These receptors originate from a female donor in good health and CMV-seronegative.

This sequence joins TRBV29-1 and TRBJ2-3; D may be TRBD2 (7 bases). V lost 0 bases and J 14 bases, leaving 33 bases between the germline ends. CDR1 is SQVTM, CDR2 ANQGSEA, per germline. This CDR3 is built from 18 residues. The CDR3: CSVEEGGGSGEGYTIRYF. The DNA for the CDR3 is TGCAGCGTTGAAGAAGGGGGGGGGTCTGGCGAGGGATATACCATACGGTATTTT.

The rearrangement joins TRBV9 to TRBJ2-3; D is possibly TRBD2 (6 bases). The length of the CDR3 is 17 residues. V was clipped by 0 bases and J by 2 bases, with 16 bases between them. The germline CDR1 and CDR2 sequences are SGDLS and YYNGEE. The CDR3 loop is CASSVGSASAYTDTQYF. As DNA, the CDR3 is TGTGCCAGCAGCGTAGGTTCGGCTAGCGCCTACACAGATACGCAGTATTTT.

The CDR3 region has the DNA TGTGCCTGGAGTGTTAGTTTGTCACAGACTGAAGCTTTCTTT. This gives the protein CAWSVSLSQTEAFF. The rearrangement links TRBV30 to TRBJ1-1; D call uncertain. The CDR3 has 14 amino acids. CDR1 and CDR2 from the germline V gene are GTSNPN and SVGIG (reference sequence). The V end was cut by 0 bases, the J end by 5 bases, with 13 bases between. The complete variable domain, with remaining parts taken from reference TRBV30 and TRBJ1-1, reads SQTIHQWPATLVQPVGSPLSLECTVEGTSNPNLYWYRQAAGRGLQLLFYSVGIGQISSEVPQNLSASRPQDRQFILSSKKLLLSDSGFYLCAWSVSLSQTEAFFGQGTRLTVV.

V and J are TRBV6-6 and TRBJ1-2; no definite D call. The CDR3 runs to 15 residues. The germline V gene encodes CDR1 MNHNY and CDR2 SVGAGI (reference sequence). V was pared by 2 bases and J by 3 bases, with 13 bases between. CDR3 sequence (DNA): TGTGCCAGCAGTTACGCTCGGGGAAGGGACTATGGCTACACCTTC. This sequence encodes CASSYARGRDYGYTF.

The chain recombines TRBV29-1 with TRBJ2-7; 9 nucleotides align to TRBD1. This CDR3 is built from 11 residues. Germline CDR1 reads SQVTM; CDR2 reads ANQGSEA. V lost 6 bases to trimming and J lost 13 bases; unmatched junction nucleotides: 10. The CDR3 region has the DNA TGCAGCGTCGGCGGGGGACAGGGACGATACTTC. Protein product: CSVGGGQGRYF.

The genes are TRBV4-2 and TRBJ2-1, with 13 bases matching TRBD2. This CDR3 has 16 amino acids. The germline CDR1 and CDR2 sequences are LGHNA and YNFKEQ. V lost 1 base, J lost 8 bases, and 5 bases stayed unmatched. This CDR3 is CASSQGTSGSGYEQFF. In DNA form, the CDR3 reads TGTGCCAGCAGCCAAGGGACTAGCGGGAGTGGCTATGAGCAGTTCTTC.

This chain links TRBV5-1 with TRBJ1-1; weak D call: TRBD1 (6 bases). V lost 3 bases and J lost 1, with 10 bases in between. Germline V gene lookup returns CDR1 SGHRS and CDR2 YFSETQ. CDR3 length equals 14 residues. Written as DNA, the CDR3 is TGCGCCAGCAGCTATTCACAGGGGAACACTGAAGCTTTCTTT. Its translation is CASSYSQGNTEAFF.

This clone has only one observation. This chain links TRBV2 with TRBJ2-1; 10 positions match TRBD2. The germline V gene encodes CDR1 SNHLY and CDR2 FYNNEI. With 6 bases clipped from V and 2 bases from J, the junction kept 4 bases outside the gene matches. This CDR3 has 15 residues. The CDR3 spells CASRPTSGPYNEQFF. DNA of the CDR3: TGTGCCAGCAGACCGACTAGCGGGCCCTACAATGAGCAGTTCTTC.

This rearrangement joins TRBV11-1 to TRBJ2-3, with 11 bases that match TRBD1. With V trimmed by 4 bases and J by 3 bases, 6 bases remained unmatched. CDR1 is SGHAT, CDR2 FQDESV, per germline (reference sequence). There are 16 residues in the CDR3. This CDR3 is CASSSLGQGATDTQYF. CDR3 sequence (DNA): TGTGCCAGCAGCTCCTTAGGACAGGGGGCAACAGATACGCAGTATTTT.

The CDR3, as DNA: TGTGCCATCACCGGGACAGGTAACAATGAGCAGTTCTTC. It translates to CAITGTGNNEQFF. The J gene is TRBJ2-1, the V gene TRBV15; 8 bases match TRBD1. Germline-derived CDR1 and CDR2 are LNHNV and YYDKDF (reference sequence). The CDR3 has 13 amino acids. Trimming removed 10 bases from V and 5 bases from J; junction bases left unmatched: 7.

The chain couples TRBV6-1 to TRBJ2-5; D is unclear. In germline, CDR1 is MNHNS, CDR2 SASEGT. Trimming removed 8 bases from V and 5 bases from J, with 9 bases in between. This CDR3 spans 11 amino acids. The CDR3 sequence: CASRTWETQYF. CDR3 coding DNA: TGTGCCAGCCGAACATGGGAGACCCAGTACTTC.

The V call is TRBV18, the J call TRBJ2-1, with 11 bases lining up with TRBD1. Unmatched junction bases numbered 8, after V lost 6 bases and J lost 7 bases. The CDR3 has 15 residues. The germline CDR1 and CDR2 sequences are KGHSH and LQKENI. The CDR3 protein is CASSAGTGGLNEQFF. The CDR3 region has the DNA TGTGCCAGCTCGGCCGGGACAGGGGGATTGAATGAGCAGTTCTTC.

J is TRBJ2-1 and V is TRBV7-6; possible D gene TRBD2, 6 bases. The germline gives CDR1 SGHVS, CDR2 FNYEAQ. CDR3 length: 15 amino acids. V was shortened by 2 bases and J by 5 bases, with 13 bases between the two germline ends. In DNA form, the CDR3 reads TGTGCCAGCAGCTTAAGCCTAGCGCCGAACAATGAGCAGTTCTTC. Translating gives CASSLSLAPNNEQFF. Looking up the rest from reference TRBV7-6 and TRBJ2-1 gives the full variable domain: GAGVSQSPRYKVTKRGQDVALRCDPISGHVSLYWYRQALGQGPEFLTYFNYEAQQDKSGLPNDRFSAERPEGSISTLTIQRTEQRDSAMYRCASSLSLAPNNEQFFGPGTRLTVL.

V gene TRBV25-1 combines with J gene TRBJ2-5; possibly TRBD1 for D (6 bases). The tail of the sequence fits TRBJ2-7 better, so the J call may be wrong. Germline CDR1 is MGHDK and CDR2 is SYGVNS. The CDR3 extends over 16 amino acids. CDR3 in DNA: TGTGCCAGCAGTGAAACCCAGGACAGTTTCTCCTACGAGCAGTACTTC. Amino acid sequence: CASSETQDSFSYEQYF.

The chain has TRBV29-1 and TRBJ2-7; TRBD2 agrees at 14 bases. The CDR3 extends over 13 amino acids. Germline assignment: CDR1 SQVTM and CDR2 ANQGSEA. V lost 6 bases and J lost 2; bases outside the gene matches: 0. The CDR3: CSVTSGGAYEQYF. Here the CDR3 DNA reads TGCAGCGTGACTAGCGGGGGGGCCTACGAGCAGTACTTC.

This clone was recorded once. Here the CDR3 reads CASSAWTGSYGYTF. DNA for the CDR3: TGTGCCAGCAGCGCTTGGACAGGGAGCTATGGCTACACCTTC. The rearrangement joins TRBV7-6 to TRBJ1-2; 8 bases line up with TRBD1. The CDR3 covers 14 residues. Trimming removed 5 bases from V and 4 bases from J; junction bases left unmatched: 6. From germline, CDR1 is SGHVS and CDR2 FNYEAQ. Full variable domain (outside the CDR3, taken from reference TRBV7-6 and TRBJ1-2): GAGVSQSPRYKVTKRGQDVALRCDPISGHVSLYWYRQALGQGPEFLTYFNYEAQQDKSGLPNDRFSAERPEGSISTLTIQRTEQRDSAMYRCASSAWTGSYGYTFGSGTRLTVV.

The CDR3: CASSYVQGTAFF. The CDR3 region has the DNA TGTGCCAGCAGTTACGTCCAGGGGACGGCTTTCTTT. This rearrangement joins TRBV6-5 to TRBJ1-1; possible D gene TRBD1, 6 bases. Per the germline V gene, CDR1 is MNHEY and CDR2 is SVGAGI. This CDR3 is built from 12 residues. V shed 2 bases and J shed 11 bases, with 12 bases lying between them.

By frequency in the sample, this clone is medium-sized (0.01 to 0.1%). The chain couples TRBV7-9 to TRBJ1-1; D remains ambiguous. The CDR3 contains 14 residues. V lost 5 bases and J lost 6, with 16 bases in between. CDR1 and CDR2 from the germline V gene are SEHNR and FQNEAQ (reference sequence). CDR3 nucleotides: TGTGCCAGCAGCCTCCACCGGAGCCGCCCTGAAGCTTTCTTT. Amino acid sequence: CASSLHRSRPEAFF.